The T cell receptor (beta chain) under discussion was sequenced for a study of response to subunit inactivated influenza vaccine. TCRdb analysed the RT-PCR reads with MiXCR anew, one entry per CDR3 protein. The sample yields around 760,000 distinct CDR3 sequences, approximately 15% seen once. With respect to this clonotype: Its cognate antigen is unknown.

This CDR3 spans 15 amino acids. V shed 3 bases, J shed 7 bases, and the junction held 13 bases outside the gene matches. Germline V gives CDR1 DFQATT, CDR2 SNEGSKA (reference sequence). Notes on the study in general: The authors suggested that every seasonal influenza vaccination recruits few new T cells.

The TCR originated in a man aged 50 to 60 who received an inactivated influenza vaccine. Sequencing used PBMCs from blood, obtained 14 to 15 days before vaccination. This sequence joins TRBV20-1 and TRBJ2-7; 9 positions match TRBD2. CDR3 in amino acids: CSASTFRGGAEEQYF. DNA of the CDR3: TGCAGTGCTAGTACGTTTCGCGGGGGGGCCGAAGAGCAGTACTTC.